The rows below give T cell receptor beta chains drawn from one sample of a study of monozygotic twins with inflammatory bowel disease. One entry per CDR3 protein, without DNA, is what TCRdb gives after re-calling the 5' RACE reads. This listing includes some 400,000 distinct CDR3 sequences. Sequenced material: blood. The source is a human donor with ulcerative colitis or Crohn's disease, or a healthy co-twin of an affected twin (not recorded which). CDR3s include the opening cysteine and the closing phenylalanine or tryptophan. The order of the fields is CDR3 protein, V gene, J gene.

CASLRDRGSNEQFF	TRBV19	TRBJ2-1
CASSIDPRWVNTEAFF	TRBV19	TRBJ1-1
CASSYDYNEQFF	TRBV6-6	TRBJ2-1
CASSTFDGNNEQFF	TRBV11-3	TRBJ2-1
CASSPTGLGGYTF	TRBV4-1	TRBJ1-2
CASSIVGSSGANVLTF	TRBV19	TRBJ2-6
CATGRGQLNTGELFF	TRBV10-3	TRBJ2-2
CSASGGAGQPQHF	TRBV20-1	TRBJ1-5
CASSDNTGNTEAFF	TRBV25-1	TRBJ1-1
CASSQQLSRTGELFF	TRBV7-2	TRBJ2-2
CASSPRSERGEQFF	TRBV18	TRBJ2-1
CSVGVATGELFF	TRBV29-1	TRBJ2-2
CASSPREGVQPQHF	TRBV12-3/TRBV12-4	TRBJ1-5
CSFLTGYQETQYF	TRBV29-1	TRBJ2-5
CASSLLDWATNEKLFF	TRBV18	TRBJ1-4
CSASPLADTQYF	TRBV20-1	TRBJ2-3
CASSAAGGLQETQYF	TRBV5-1	TRBJ2-5
CSARLRDRGSEAFF	TRBV20-1	TRBJ1-1
CASHPSDSLSREQFF	TRBV27	TRBJ2-1
CASSLGRQLEQFF	TRBV7-2	TRBJ2-1
CASSSAGGPDTQYF	TRBV5-1	TRBJ2-3
CASSPPGQGGGYGYTF	TRBV4-2	TRBJ1-2
CASSSGQFTDTQYF	TRBV5-1	TRBJ2-3
CASNSPGKHEQYF	TRBV19	TRBJ2-7
CASSRDSRSGNTIYF	TRBV7-2	TRBJ1-3
CASSQGTGNPSEQYF	TRBV7-6	TRBJ2-7
CASSPRRAGDYNEQFF	TRBV7-2	TRBJ2-1
CASSLSSQGKHQPQHF	TRBV5-6	TRBJ1-5
CASSLEPGKGYEQYF	TRBV5-1	TRBJ2-7
CASSPGLAETLKETQYF	TRBV12-3/TRBV12-4	TRBJ2-5
CSARPAIIAEYTDTQYF	TRBV20-1	TRBJ2-3
CASSSGTGTSTDTQYF	TRBV6-5	TRBJ2-3
CASSFEERGYEQYF	TRBV11-2	TRBJ2-7
CATSTVPGQGAEAFF	TRBV15	TRBJ1-1
CASKRNREGSPYGYTF	TRBV7-8	TRBJ1-2
CSVAVNTEAFF	TRBV29-1	TRBJ1-1
CASSPGLEKTQYF	TRBV5-1	TRBJ2-5
CSARGGYSSGNTIYF	TRBV20-1	TRBJ1-3
CASSQSGEKTEAFF	TRBV3-1	TRBJ1-1
CSALRGARTDTQYF	TRBV20-1	TRBJ2-3
CASSENAGGQETQYF	TRBV6-1	TRBJ2-5
CASNQLAGVYNEQFF	TRBV6-1	TRBJ2-1
CASSNRRLTENTEAFF	TRBV19	TRBJ1-1
CSARAPGRQLNTEAFF	TRBV20-1	TRBJ1-1
CASCEVGFEQYF	TRBV28	TRBJ2-7
CASSFFASRGELFF	TRBV12-3/TRBV12-4	TRBJ2-2
CSATTDYNEQFF	TRBV20-1	TRBJ2-1
CASSSFRAGNEKLFF	TRBV6-5	TRBJ1-4
CASSYQGLSYEQYF	TRBV2	TRBJ2-7
CASRGGGTDTQYF	TRBV6-1	TRBJ2-3
CASSPLANTEAFF	TRBV18	TRBJ1-1
CASSVATVNTEAFF	TRBV9	TRBJ1-1
CASSRTPGGPEAFF	TRBV12-3/TRBV12-4	TRBJ1-1
CASSLEVERHEQYF	TRBV5-1	TRBJ2-7
CSARSTSGGTSTQYF	TRBV20-1	TRBJ2-5